A single sample gave rise to the 27 T cell receptor beta chains below, sequenced in a study of post-analysis software for immune sequencing data. Study-wide points: About 5 TRBV segments, including TRBV5-6, TRBV5-1 and TRBV20-1, were more frequent in patients than controls.

Libraries were made from TCR beta cDNA, and they carried unique molecular identifiers. Each CDR3 protein is one row after TCRdb ran MiXCR on the PCR reads. The sample carries roughly 800,000 distinct CDR3 sequences, roughly 27% recorded once. For these TCRs, the target antigens are not known. The material sequenced was blood. These receptors came from a girl between 5 and 17 years old with multiple sclerosis.

The rearrangement links TRBV28 to TRBJ2-5; D is ambiguous. Trimming removed 6 bases from V and 7 bases from J, with 15 bases in between. Germline CDR1 and CDR2: MDHEN and SYDVKM. The CDR3 loop spans 13 amino acids. CDR3 DNA sequence: TGTGCCAGCAGGTTCGGACGCTCGGGGACCCAGTACTTC. Residues: CASRFGRSGTQYF. The full variable domain, its missing parts supplied by reference TRBV28 and TRBJ2-5, is DVKVTQSSRYLVKRTGEKVFLECVQDMDHENMFWYRQDPGLGLRLIYFSYDVKMKEKGDIPEGYSVSREKKERFSLILESASTNQTSMYLCASRFGRSGTQYFGPGTRLLVL.

This chain joins TRBV5-1 and TRBJ1-2, with 7 bases identical to TRBD1. The trim removed 0 bases at V and 8 bases at J, leaving 4 bases unmatched. Germline CDR1 is SGHRS and CDR2 is YFSETQ. The CDR3 is made up of 13 amino acids. CDR3 in amino acids: CASSLGQGIGYTF. The CDR3 bases are TGCGCCAGCAGCTTGGGACAGGGCATCGGCTACACCTTC. Drawing the rest from reference TRBV5-1 and TRBJ1-2, the complete variable domain is KAGVTQTPRYLIKTRGQQVTLSCSPISGHRSVSWYQQTPGQGLQFLFEYFSETQRNKGNFPGRFSGRQFSNSRSEMNVSTLELGDSALYLCASSLGQGIGYTFGSGTRLTVV.

V and J are TRBV20-1 and TRBJ2-5, with 11 bases identical to TRBD2. V lost 4 bases to trimming and J lost 5 bases; unmatched junction nucleotides: 3. Germline CDR1 and CDR2: DFQATT and SNEGSKA (reference sequence). There are 13 residues in the CDR3. The CDR3 region has the DNA TGCAGTGCTACCATAGCGGGAGGGGAGACCCAGTACTTC. Protein: CSATIAGGETQYF.

The rearrangement joins TRBV20-1 to TRBJ2-5; 11 nucleotides align to TRBD1. V lost 5 bases to trimming and J lost 5 bases; unmatched junction nucleotides: 10. The germline gives CDR1 DFQATT, CDR2 SNEGSKA (reference sequence). CDR3 length: 15 residues. As DNA, the CDR3 is TGCAGTGCTGATGGGGGGACAGGGGGTATGGAGACCCAGTACTTC. Encoded protein: CSADGGTGGMETQYF.

There are a few counts of this clonotype. The genes are TRBV29-1 and TRBJ1-2; tentative D call: TRBD1 (6 bases). There are 13 residues in the CDR3. Trimming shortened V by 5 bases and J by 7 bases, and 17 bases separated the two germline ends. CDR1 SQVTM and CDR2 ANQGSEA come from the germline V gene. The CDR3: CSVSPDRKRGYTF. The CDR3 coding sequence is TGCAGCGTTTCACCCGACAGGAAGCGTGGCTACACCTTC.

Comment on this clonotype: A read error may produce the germline difference seen at one junction end. The chain employs TRBV7-2 and TRBJ2-1; D remains unclear. From germline, CDR1 is SGHTA and CDR2 FQGNSA. This CDR3 contains 16 residues. CDR3 residues: CASSFLTGNLNNGQFF. In DNA, the CDR3 is TGTGCCAGCAGCTTCCTGACGGGCAACCTTAACAATGGGCAGTTCTTC.

The V and J genes are TRBV14 and TRBJ2-1; TRBD1 matches 9 bases. The J segment lost 9 bases and the V segment lost 4 bases, leaving 7 bases of the junction unmatched. This CDR3 has 14 amino acids. Germline CDR1 is SGHDN and CDR2 is FVKESK. CDR3 sequence reads: CASSPWTGAGEQFF. CDR3 in DNA: TGTGCCAGCAGCCCTTGGACAGGGGCCGGTGAGCAGTTCTTC.

The sample holds many counts of this clonotype. The chain joins TRBV20-1 to TRBJ2-5, with D maybe TRBD1 (5 bases). V lost 4 bases and J lost 1, with 10 bases in between. This CDR3 region has 13 residues. Germline V gives CDR1 DFQATT, CDR2 SNEGSKA (reference sequence). The CDR3 sequence: CSATSGLQETQYF. In DNA, the CDR3 is TGCAGTGCTACTTCAGGGCTCCAAGAGACCCAGTACTTC.

The chain is built from TRBV20-1 and TRBJ2-4, with 9 bases matching TRBD2. The germline V gene has CDR1 DFQATT and CDR2 SNEGSKA (reference sequence). The CDR3 is made up of 15 amino acids. The ends lost 1 base at V and 6 bases at J; junction bases unmatched: 7. The CDR3 nucleotides are TGCAGTGCTAGAGCGCGCTCTAGCGGGATAAACATTCAGTACTTC. Translated, it gives CSARARSSGINIQYF.

The rearrangement links TRBV6-1 to TRBJ2-7; no definite D call. CDR3 size: 15 residues. The germline V gene encodes CDR1 MNHNS and CDR2 SASEGT. The germline V and J ends were trimmed by 4 bases and 1 base, with 14 bases remaining between them. Here the CDR3 DNA reads TGTGCCAGCAGTGTTTCAGTCCTGTCGTCCTACGAGCAGTACTTC. This gives the protein CASSVSVLSSYEQYF.

The V and J genes are TRBV12-3 or TRBV12-4 and TRBJ1-5; D is undetermined. Trimming took 1 base from V and 9 from J, leaving 10 bases between them. The CDR3 contains 13 residues. The CDR3 region has the DNA TGTGCCAGCAGTTTAGGCTCCGAAGGGCCCCAGCATTTT. This gives the protein CASSLGSEGPQHF.

This clonotype occurred many times. The chain carries TRBV29-1 and TRBJ2-1, with D unclear. V was cut by 6 bases and J by 3 bases, with 21 bases left in between. Germline V CDR1 and CDR2: SQVTM, ANQGSEA. The CDR3 consists of 16 residues. The CDR3 protein is CSVGPNTGPFYNEQFF. The CDR3, as DNA: TGCAGCGTGGGCCCAAACACTGGACCTTTCTACAATGAGCAGTTCTTC.

This clonotype was picked up one time. CDR3 bases: TGTGCCATCAGTGATCTTGGGGGTGAGCAGTTCTTC. This translates into CAISDLGGEQFF. The chain joins TRBV10-3 to TRBJ2-1; D possibly matches TRBD1 or TRBD2 (5 bases each). Germline loops: CDR1 ENHRY, CDR2 SYGVKD. Trimming stripped 3 bases from V and 9 bases from J, with 9 bases between. CDR3 length equals 12 residues.

The chain combines TRBV2 with TRBJ2-1; TRBD1 agrees at 9 bases. Germline values: CDR1 SNHLY, CDR2 FYNNEI. The CDR3 loop spans 16 amino acids. V lost 3 bases, J lost 13 bases, and 16 bases stayed unmatched. CDR3 sequence reads: CASSDQGPQGAKTQFF. The CDR3 nucleotides read TGTGCCAGCAGTGATCAGGGACCACAGGGGGCGAAGACCCAGTTCTTC.

This chain uses TRBV20-1 with TRBJ2-1; D uncertain. The CDR3 loop spans 14 amino acids. In germline, CDR1 is DFQATT, CDR2 SNEGSKA (reference sequence). Trimming cost V 3 bases and J 2 bases, with 11 bases left between them. CDR3 bases: TGCAGTGCTAGGAGACTCGCCCCCTACAATGAGCAGTTCTTC. The encoded protein is CSARRLAPYNEQFF.

A few counts support this clonotype. The chain joins TRBV20-1 to TRBJ2-1, with 7 bases aligning to TRBD2. J gave up 3 bases and V 6 bases, and 17 bases lay outside the gene matches. The germline V gene encodes CDR1 DFQATT and CDR2 SNEGSKA (reference sequence). The CDR3 consists of 17 residues. The CDR3 sequence: CSAKTSEPGVIYNEQFF. CDR3 bases: TGCAGTGCAAAAACTAGCGAGCCGGGAGTAATCTACAATGAGCAGTTCTTC.

J is TRBJ2-7 and V is TRBV5-5; tentatively, D is TRBD1 (6 bases). Germline loops: CDR1 SGHKS, CDR2 YYEKEE (reference sequence). V was cut by 3 bases and J by 2 bases, with 12 bases left in between. The length of the CDR3 is 14 residues. CDR3 sequence reads: CASSYRTATYEQYF. The CDR3, as DNA: TGTGCCAGCAGCTATCGGACAGCAACCTACGAGCAGTACTTC. The full variable domain, with the rest looked up from reference TRBV5-5 and TRBJ2-7, is DAGVTQSPTHLIKTRGQQVTLRCSPISGHKSVSWYQQVLGQGPQFIFQYYEKEERGRGNFPDRFSARQFPNYSSELNVNALLLGDSALYLCASSYRTATYEQYFGPGTRLTVT.

The rearrangement joins TRBV19 to TRBJ2-7; either TRBD1 or TRBD2 may fit D (6 bases each). CDR1 is LNHDA and CDR2 is SQIVND in the germline V gene (reference sequence). Between the trimmed V and J ends, which lost 7 bases and 5 bases, there was a span of 18 bases. There are 14 residues in the CDR3. The CDR3 reads CASTPRDGGHEQYF. For the CDR3, the DNA is TGTGCCAGTACTCCTCGGGATGGGGGGCACGAGCAGTACTTC.

The chain employs TRBV7-2 and TRBJ2-7, with a tentative D call TRBD2 (7 bases). Germline V gene lookup returns CDR1 SGHTA and CDR2 FQGNSA. This CDR3 contains 15 residues. With 5 bases removed from V and 1 base from J, the gap between germline ends came to 15 bases. The CDR3 DNA is TGTGCCAGCAGCCGAGGGGGGGGCGAATCCTACGAGCAGTACTTC. It translates to CASSRGGGESYEQYF.

The V gene is TRBV6-5, the J gene TRBJ2-7; D is perhaps TRBD2 (6 bases). V gave up 0 bases and J gave up 3 bases, with 12 bases separating them. The germline CDR1 and CDR2 sequences are MNHEY and SVGAGI. CDR3 length: 15 residues. The CDR3 sequence is CASSYSMSEGYEQYF. CDR3 nucleotide sequence: TGTGCCAGCAGTTACTCGATGTCGGAGGGCTACGAGCAGTACTTC.

This clonotype appeared many times. The chain uses TRBV5-1 and TRBJ1-2; 9 nucleotides align to TRBD1. Germline-derived CDR1 and CDR2 are SGHRS and YFSETQ. The CDR3 consists of 15 residues. V trimming: 4 bases; J trimming: 4 bases; junction bases outside the gene matches: 8. The chain's CDR3 is CASSPGQGVPYGYTF. The CDR3 DNA follows: TGCGCCAGCAGCCCGGGACAGGGAGTACCCTATGGCTACACCTTC.

This chain links TRBV4-2 with TRBJ2-1; 7 bases fit TRBD2. This CDR3 has 17 residues. V shed 0 bases and J 2 bases; nucleotides not matched to a gene: 7. Per germline, CDR1 LGHNA and CDR2 YNFKEQ. CDR3 residues: CASSQDHSGPPYNEQFF. CDR3 DNA sequence: TGTGCCAGCAGCCAAGACCATAGCGGGCCCCCCTACAATGAGCAGTTCTTC.

A note on this clonotype: This may arise from a read error, as a much more abundant clone is one base away. The chain employs TRBV15 and TRBJ1-6, with unresolved D. CDR1 and CDR2 from the germline V gene are LNHNV and YYDKDF (reference sequence). Between the trimmed V and J ends, which lost 3 bases and 0 bases, there was a span of 9 bases. CDR3 length: 16 amino acids. CDR3 protein: CATSRCLASYNSPLHF. CDR3 DNA: TGTGCCACCAGCAGGTGCCTAGCCTCCTATAATTCACCCCTCCACTTT.

This clonotype has a count of ten or more. The chain couples TRBV6-1 to TRBJ2-1; D is undetermined. From germline, CDR1 is MNHNS and CDR2 SASEGT. The CDR3 is 15 residues long. Trimming stripped 10 bases from V and 0 bases from J, with 16 bases between. The CDR3 DNA reads TGTGCCAACTCCCCCCGATTGAGCTCCTACAATGAGCAGTTCTTC. Amino acid sequence: CANSPRLSSYNEQFF.

This chain links TRBV20-1 with TRBJ2-1; 10 bases align to TRBD2. Trimming at V came to 2 bases and at J to 6 bases, leaving 7 bases not matched to a gene. Looked up from germline, CDR1 is DFQATT and CDR2 is SNEGSKA (reference sequence). This CDR3 is 15 amino acids long. CDR3 nucleotide sequence: TGCAGTGCTAGAACCAGACTAGCGGGTATCAATGAGCAGTTCTTC. Protein product: CSARTRLAGINEQFF.

This clonotype was recorded at least ten times. This rearrangement joins TRBV4-2 to TRBJ1-2, with D possibly being TRBD1 (6 bases). The germline V and J ends were trimmed by 4 bases and 5 bases, with 17 bases remaining between them. Germline CDR1 and CDR2: LGHNA and YNFKEQ. The CDR3 runs to 15 residues. The DNA for the CDR3 is TGTGCCAGCAGCCCCGAAGTGACAGGCGAGTATGGCTACACCTTC. Its protein is CASSPEVTGEYGYTF.

This chain joins TRBV5-1 and TRBJ2-1; TRBD2 agrees at 12 bases. The length of the CDR3 is 15 residues. Trimming at V came to 4 bases and at J to 8 bases, leaving 7 bases not matched to a gene. Germline values: CDR1 SGHRS, CDR2 YFSETQ. The CDR3 spells CASSGGLAGGDEQFF. In DNA, the CDR3 is TGCGCCAGCAGCGGGGGACTAGCGGGTGGGGATGAGCAGTTCTTC. Variable domain in full (rest from reference TRBV5-1 and TRBJ2-1): KAGVTQTPRYLIKTRGQQVTLSCSPISGHRSVSWYQQTPGQGLQFLFEYFSETQRNKGNFPGRFSGRQFSNSRSEMNVSTLELGDSALYLCASSGGLAGGDEQFFGPGTRLTVL.